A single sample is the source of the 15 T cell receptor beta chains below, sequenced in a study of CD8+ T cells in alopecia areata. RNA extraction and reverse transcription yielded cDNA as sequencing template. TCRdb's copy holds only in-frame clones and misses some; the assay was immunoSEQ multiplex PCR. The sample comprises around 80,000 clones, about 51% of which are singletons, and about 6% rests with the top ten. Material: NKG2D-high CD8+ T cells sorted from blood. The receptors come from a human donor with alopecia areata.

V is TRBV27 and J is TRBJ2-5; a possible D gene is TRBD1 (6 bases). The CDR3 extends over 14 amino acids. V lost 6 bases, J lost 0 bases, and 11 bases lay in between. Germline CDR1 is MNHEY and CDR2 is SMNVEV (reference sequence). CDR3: CASRTDRYQETQYF. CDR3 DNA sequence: TGTGCCAGCAGAACCGACAGGTACCAAGAGACCCAGTACTTC.

In DNA form, the CDR3 reads TGCGCCAGCAGCTTTGAGGGCGGGACTGAAGCTTTCTTT. It codes for CASSFEGGTEAFF. The V and J genes are TRBV5-1 and TRBJ1-1; D not certain. The CDR3 spans 13 residues. CDR1 and CDR2 from the germline V gene are SGHRS and YFSETQ. Trimming shortened V by 2 bases and J by 5 bases, and 10 bases separated the two germline ends.

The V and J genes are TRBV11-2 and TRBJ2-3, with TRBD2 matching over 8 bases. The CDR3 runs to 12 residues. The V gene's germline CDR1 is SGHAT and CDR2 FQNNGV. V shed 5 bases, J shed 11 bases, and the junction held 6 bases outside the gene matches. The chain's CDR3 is CASSLAGIRQYF. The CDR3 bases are TGTGCCAGCAGCCTAGCGGGCATCAGGCAGTATTTT. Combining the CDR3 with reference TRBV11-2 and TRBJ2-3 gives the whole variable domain EAGVAQSPRYKIIEKRQSVAFWCNPISGHATLYWYQQILGQGPKLLIQFQNNGVVDDSQLPKDRFSAERLKGVDSTLKIQPAKLEDSAVYLCASSLAGIRQYFGPGTRLTVL.

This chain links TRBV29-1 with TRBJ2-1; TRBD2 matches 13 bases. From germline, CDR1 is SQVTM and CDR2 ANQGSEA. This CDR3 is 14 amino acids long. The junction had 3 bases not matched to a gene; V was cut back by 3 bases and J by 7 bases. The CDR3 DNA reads TGCAGCGTTGAGGGGACTAGCGGGAAAAATGAGCAGTTCTTC. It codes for CSVEGTSGKNEQFF.

The CDR3 region is CAWSPRGEQFF. For the CDR3, the DNA is TGTGCCTGGAGTCCAAGGGGCGAGCAGTTCTTC. J is TRBJ2-1 and V is TRBV30; a weak D match, TRBD1 (5 bases). CDR1 is GTSNPN and CDR2 is SVGIG in the germline V gene (reference sequence). This CDR3 region has 11 residues. Trimming stripped 2 bases from V and 10 bases from J, with 9 bases between.

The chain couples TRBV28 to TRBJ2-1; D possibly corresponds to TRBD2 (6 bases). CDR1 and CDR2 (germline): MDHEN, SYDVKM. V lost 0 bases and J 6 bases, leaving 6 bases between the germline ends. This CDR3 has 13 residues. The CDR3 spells CASSLWGLNEQFF. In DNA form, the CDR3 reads TGTGCCAGCAGTTTATGGGGACTCAATGAGCAGTTCTTC.

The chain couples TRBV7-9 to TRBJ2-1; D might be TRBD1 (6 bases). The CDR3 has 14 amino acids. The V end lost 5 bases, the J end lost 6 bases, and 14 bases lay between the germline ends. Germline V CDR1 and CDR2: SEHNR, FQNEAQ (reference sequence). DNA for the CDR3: TGTGCCAGCAGCCGCGAGACAGGAGGCAATGAGCAGTTCTTC. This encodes CASSRETGGNEQFF. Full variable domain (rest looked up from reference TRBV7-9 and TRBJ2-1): DTGVSQNPRHKITKRGQNVTFRCDPISEHNRLYWYRQTLGQGPEFLTYFQNEAQLEKSRLLSDRFSAERPKGSFSTLEIQRTEQGDSAMYLCASSRETGGNEQFFGPGTRLTVL.

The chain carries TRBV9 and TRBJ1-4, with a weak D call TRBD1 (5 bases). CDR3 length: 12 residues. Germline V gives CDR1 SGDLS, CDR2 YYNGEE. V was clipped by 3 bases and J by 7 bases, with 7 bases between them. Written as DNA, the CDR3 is TGTGCCAGCAGCGGGGGCGGTGAAAAACTGTTTTTT. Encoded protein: CASSGGGEKLFF.

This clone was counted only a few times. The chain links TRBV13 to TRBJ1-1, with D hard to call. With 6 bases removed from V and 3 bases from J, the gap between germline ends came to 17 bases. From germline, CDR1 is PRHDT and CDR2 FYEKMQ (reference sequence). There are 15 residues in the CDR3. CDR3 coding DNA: TGTGCCAGCAGAGAATGGGAGTCGATGGACACTGAAGCTTTCTTT. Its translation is CASREWESMDTEAFF.

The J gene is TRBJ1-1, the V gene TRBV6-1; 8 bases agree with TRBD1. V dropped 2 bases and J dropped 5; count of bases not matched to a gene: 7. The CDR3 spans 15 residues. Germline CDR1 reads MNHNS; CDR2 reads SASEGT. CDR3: CASSENAGGMTEAFF. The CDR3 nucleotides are TGTGCCAGCAGTGAAAACGCAGGGGGCATGACTGAAGCTTTCTTT.

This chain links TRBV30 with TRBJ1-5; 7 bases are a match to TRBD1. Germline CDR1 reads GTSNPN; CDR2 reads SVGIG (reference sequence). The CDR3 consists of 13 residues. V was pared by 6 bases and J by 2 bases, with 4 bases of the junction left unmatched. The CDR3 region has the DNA TGTGCCTGTCAGGGGGAAGGCAATCAGCCCCAGCATTTT. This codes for CACQGEGNQPQHF.

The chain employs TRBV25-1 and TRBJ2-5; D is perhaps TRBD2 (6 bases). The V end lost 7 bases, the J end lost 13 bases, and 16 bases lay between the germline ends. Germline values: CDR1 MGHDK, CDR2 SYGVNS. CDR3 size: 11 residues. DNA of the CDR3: TGTGCCAGCAACGGCGCGGGGCAGGCGTACTTC. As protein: CASNGAGQAYF.

As DNA, the CDR3 is TGCGCCAGCAGCACTCATCCAGATACGCAGTATTTT. This gives the protein CASSTHPDTQYF. This chain joins TRBV4-1 and TRBJ2-3; no firm D call. The V end lost 5 bases, the J end lost 4 bases, and 7 bases lay between the germline ends. The V gene's germline CDR1 is MGHRA and CDR2 YSYEKL. The CDR3 is 12 residues long.

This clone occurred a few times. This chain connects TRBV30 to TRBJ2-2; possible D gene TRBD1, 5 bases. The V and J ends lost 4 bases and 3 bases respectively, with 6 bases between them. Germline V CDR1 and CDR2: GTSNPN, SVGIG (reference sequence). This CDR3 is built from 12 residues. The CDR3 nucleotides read TGTGCCTGGATAGGGGACACCGGGGAGCTGTTTTTT. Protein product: CAWIGDTGELFF.

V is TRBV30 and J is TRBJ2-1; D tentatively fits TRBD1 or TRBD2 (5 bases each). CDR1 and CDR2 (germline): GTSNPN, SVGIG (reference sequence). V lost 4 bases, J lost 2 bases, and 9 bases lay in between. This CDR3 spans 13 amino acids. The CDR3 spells CAWMGETYNEQFF. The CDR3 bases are TGTGCCTGGATGGGGGAGACCTACAATGAGCAGTTCTTC.